This passage covers 9 T cell receptor beta chains from one sample sequenced in a study of shared clonotypes between healthy human individuals. Sequencing was performed with immunoSEQ multiplex PCR; in TCRdb, only in-frame clones are kept and a portion is missing. The table has roughly 520,000 clones, more than 95% seen once; the top ten hold about 0.06%. Sequencing was performed on naive CD4+ T cells sorted from blood. Described subset: CD45RA+ positively selected. All receptors derive from a woman aged 25 to 39 in good health.

CDR3 nucleotide sequence: TGTGCCAGCAGCTTAGATCACAGGCCCTACGAGCAGTACTTC. Translating it yields CASSLDHRPYEQYF. J is TRBJ2-7 and V is TRBV11-2; D is perhaps TRBD1 (5 bases). The ends were cut back, 0 bases at V and 2 bases at J, with 8 bases in the middle. From germline, CDR1 is SGHAT and CDR2 FQNNGV. This CDR3 spans 14 amino acids.

The chain links TRBV6-6 to TRBJ1-2, with 9 nucleotides matching TRBD1. V was pared by 8 bases and J by 7 bases, with 5 bases of the junction left unmatched. Germline V gene lookup returns CDR1 MNHNY and CDR2 SVGAGI (reference sequence). CDR3 length equals 12 residues. The CDR3 loop reads CASDPGQGGYTF. The CDR3 DNA follows: TGTGCCAGCGATCCGGGACAGGGTGGCTACACCTTC.

The chain combines TRBV18 with TRBJ2-5; 7 bases agree with TRBD2. The tail of the sequence fits TRBJ2-7 better, so the J call may be wrong. Germline loops: CDR1 KGHSH, CDR2 LQKENI. This CDR3 is built from 13 residues. CDR3 protein: CASSPPGRDEQYF. CDR3 nucleotide sequence: TGTGCCAGCTCACCACCGGGGAGGGACGAGCAGTACTTC.

This rearrangement joins TRBV11-3 to TRBJ2-1; 12 nucleotides match TRBD2. Germline V CDR1 and CDR2: SGHNT, YENEEA. V lost 4 bases to trimming and J lost 9 bases; unmatched junction nucleotides: 7. This CDR3 comprises 15 residues. This chain's CDR3 is CASSSRLAGEGEQFF. The CDR3 DNA sequence: TGTGCCAGCAGCTCACGACTAGCGGGAGAGGGTGAGCAGTTCTTC.

V and J are TRBV28 and TRBJ2-1; TRBD2 agrees at 14 bases. From germline, CDR1 is MDHEN and CDR2 SYDVKM. The CDR3 is 18 amino acids. V lost 6 bases to trimming and J lost 2 bases; unmatched junction nucleotides: 9. This chain's CDR3 is CASRLTSGRANTYNEQFF. CDR3 nucleotide sequence: TGTGCCAGCAGGCTGACTAGCGGGAGGGCCAACACCTACAATGAGCAGTTCTTC.

The chain uses TRBV11-2 and TRBJ2-7, with TRBD2 identical over 8 bases. After removal of 3 bases from V and 4 bases from J, the junction contained 8 bases not matched to a gene. This CDR3 spans 15 amino acids. Germline-derived CDR1 and CDR2 are SGHAT and FQNNGV. In DNA, the CDR3 is TGTGCCAGCAGCTTTCAACTAGCGGATTTATACGAGCAGTACTTC. Its translation is CASSFQLADLYEQYF.

V gene TRBV2 combines with J gene TRBJ1-5; D may be TRBD1 (6 bases). Germline V gene data show CDR1 as SNHLY and CDR2 as FYNNEI. This CDR3 is built from 17 residues. The germline V and J ends were trimmed by 8 bases and 1 base, with 21 bases remaining between them. This chain's CDR3 is CASSSLPRGRSNQPQHF. CDR3 bases: TGTGCCAGCTCCTCCCTCCCCAGGGGCAGGAGCAATCAGCCCCAGCATTTT.

The rearrangement links TRBV10-3 to TRBJ1-4; 9 nucleotides line up with TRBD1. Germline assignment: CDR1 ENHRY and CDR2 SYGVKD. V shed 10 bases, J shed 4 bases, and the junction held 7 bases outside the gene matches. This CDR3 has 14 amino acids. The CDR3 protein is CATRDRANNEKLFF. CDR3 nucleotide sequence: TGTGCCACCCGGGACAGGGCGAATAATGAAAAACTGTTTTTT.

J is TRBJ2-3 and V is TRBV27, with D hard to call. From germline, CDR1 is MNHEY and CDR2 SMNVEV (reference sequence). This CDR3 has 13 residues. Trimming shortened V by 5 bases and J by 8 bases, and 14 bases separated the two germline ends. The CDR3 is CASSPLRSPTQYF. DNA for the CDR3: TGTGCCAGCAGTCCCCTTCGTTCTCCTACGCAGTATTTT.